The 12 T cell receptor beta chains given below trace back to one sample, sequenced in a study of T-cell memory formation after mild COVID-19. Each CDR3 protein gets one entry after TCRdb re-called the 5' RACE reads with MiXCR. The repertoire consists of about 390,000 distinct CDR3 sequences, with roughly 15% occurring once and the leading ten covering about 22%. Sequenced material: PBMCs or a T cell subset sorted from them (not recorded which). The receptors here all came from a man between 18 and 35 years old who had mild COVID-19 (a few samples of this study predate the infection). Cell type and time point are not known.

This clonotype occurred a few times. The rearrangement uses TRBV12-3 or TRBV12-4 and TRBJ1-2; D might be TRBD1 (6 bases). This CDR3 contains 15 residues. Trimming took 7 bases from V and 4 from J, leaving 19 bases between them. The CDR3 bases are TGTGCCAGCACCGCCTCTCGACAGGAGGGCTATGGCTACACCTTC. Amino acids: CASTASRQEGYGYTF.

The rearrangement uses TRBV27 and TRBJ2-1, with D perhaps TRBD1 (6 bases). Germline values: CDR1 MNHEY, CDR2 SMNVEV (reference sequence). This CDR3 region has 15 residues. Between the trimmed V and J ends, which lost 8 bases and 4 bases, there was a span of 18 bases. For the CDR3, the DNA is TGTGCCAGCCGCCTGGGGGCAGGGCCTTACAATGAGCAGTTCTTC. Amino acid sequence: CASRLGAGPYNEQFF.

The V call is TRBV5-1, the J call TRBJ2-3; D is tentatively TRBD1 or TRBD2 (5 bases each). Per the germline V gene, CDR1 is SGHRS and CDR2 is YFSETQ. This CDR3 region has 14 residues. V lost 4 bases, J lost 0 bases, and 9 bases lay in between. In DNA, the CDR3 is TGCGCCAGCAGCAGAGGGGCTAGCACAGATACGCAGTATTTT. This encodes CASSRGASTDTQYF.

The CDR3 coding sequence is TGTGCCAGCAGCCTCTACAGGAATCAGCCCCAGCATTTT. As protein: CASSLYRNQPQHF. The chain is built from TRBV7-2 and TRBJ1-5, with a weak D call TRBD1 (5 bases). CDR3 size: 13 residues. With 5 bases removed from V and 4 bases from J, the gap between germline ends came to 9 bases. Germline lookup yields CDR1 SGHTA and CDR2 FQGNSA.

The V call is TRBV6-2 or TRBV6-3, the J call TRBJ2-5; tentatively, D is TRBD1 (6 bases). CDR1 and CDR2 from the germline V gene are MNHEY and SVGEGT. Trimming pared 6 bases from V and 7 bases from J, leaving 18 bases between. This CDR3 has 14 amino acids. CDR3 protein: CASSLRTEIGTQYF. The DNA for the CDR3 is TGTGCCAGCAGCCTCCGGACAGAAATTGGGACCCAGTACTTC.

This clonotype was observed at least ten times. V usage is TRBV12-3 or TRBV12-4 and J usage is TRBJ2-3; possibly TRBD2 for D (6 bases). With 3 bases removed from V and 6 bases from J, the gap between germline ends came to 7 bases. CDR3 length equals 12 residues. The CDR3 nucleotides read TGTGCCAGCAGTTTTGGGAGGGATACGCAGTATTTT. Protein: CASSFGRDTQYF.

This clonotype was counted between two and nine times. The chain carries TRBV6-6 and TRBJ2-5; possibly TRBD1 or TRBD2 for D (5 bases each). The V end lost 2 bases, the J end lost 4 bases, and 11 bases lay between the germline ends. Germline V gene data show CDR1 as MNHNY and CDR2 as SVGAGI (reference sequence). The CDR3 has 14 amino acids. This chain's CDR3 is CASSYPGAGETQYF. CDR3 coding DNA: TGTGCCAGCAGTTACCCCGGGGCGGGAGAGACCCAGTACTTC.

This chain joins TRBV5-4 and TRBJ1-2; D is ambiguous. CDR1 SGHNT and CDR2 YYREEE come from the germline V gene (reference sequence). Trimming removed 10 bases from V and 1 base from J, with 14 bases in between. The CDR3 covers 13 residues. The CDR3 loop reads CACRRASNYGYTF. In nucleotides, the CDR3 is TGTGCCTGCCGGAGGGCGAGTAACTATGGCTACACCTTC.

This clonotype was seen more than once but under ten times. This sequence joins TRBV12-3 or TRBV12-4 and TRBJ2-3; TRBD2 aligns across 7 bases. The CDR3 is made up of 15 amino acids. V shed 3 bases, J shed 2 bases, and the junction held 5 bases outside the gene matches. This CDR3 is CASSLRRGYTDTQYF. The CDR3, as DNA: TGTGCCAGCAGTTTGAGGCGGGGGTACACAGATACGCAGTATTTT.

This clonotype came up a few times. This rearrangement joins TRBV5-1 to TRBJ2-3; TRBD1 matches at 7 bases. J gave up 1 base and V 7 bases, and 9 bases lay outside the gene matches. This CDR3 comprises 15 residues. Per germline, CDR1 SGHRS and CDR2 YFSETQ. The CDR3 loop reads CASDSGTAGTDTQYF. The CDR3 DNA is TGCGCCAGCGATTCCGGGACAGCAGGCACAGATACGCAGTATTTT.

This clonotype has a count of ten or more. This chain joins TRBV29-1 and TRBJ2-7, with TRBD2 matching over 7 bases. This CDR3 spans 11 amino acids. Germline loops: CDR1 SQVTM, CDR2 ANQGSEA. Trimming cost V 4 bases and J 3 bases; bases outside gene matches: 0. DNA for the CDR3: TGCAGCGTTGGGGACTACTACGAGCAGTACTTC. As protein: CSVGDYYEQYF.

The J gene is TRBJ1-1, the V gene TRBV2, with D uncertain. V was trimmed by 3 bases and J by 1 base, leaving 6 bases between them. The CDR3 has 13 residues. In germline, CDR1 is SNHLY, CDR2 FYNNEI. CDR3 coding DNA: TGTGCCAGCAGTGAGGTGGGGAACACTGAAGCTTTCTTT. It encodes CASSEVGNTEAFF.